The 28 T cell receptor beta chains below were found in one sample sequenced in a study of blood T cell repertoires in COVID-19. Assay: immunoSEQ multiplex PCR; the TCRdb copy retains only in-frame clones and omits some. The sample yields approximately 170,000 clones, about 88% seen once. The sequencing input was PBMCs or T cells enriched from blood (not recorded which). Receptors originate from a woman in her thirties who had recovered from COVID-19.

The chain is built from TRBV6-1 and TRBJ1-2; D is unclear. Germline assignment: CDR1 MNHNS and CDR2 SASEGT. V was clipped by 0 bases and J by 4 bases, with 9 bases between them. This CDR3 region has 14 residues. The CDR3 spells CASSEAGESYGYTF. The CDR3 nucleotides are TGTGCCAGCAGTGAAGCTGGAGAGTCCTATGGCTACACCTTC.

J is TRBJ1-5 and V is TRBV6-5; D is undetermined. With 10 bases removed from V and 4 bases from J, the gap between germline ends came to 14 bases. This CDR3 is built from 13 residues. The germline V gene has CDR1 MNHEY and CDR2 SVGAGI. The CDR3 loop reads CATTSVWNQPQHF. In DNA form, the CDR3 reads TGTGCCACCACGAGCGTCTGGAATCAGCCCCAGCATTTT.

This chain connects TRBV7-2 to TRBJ2-3; 10 bases match TRBD2. Germline values: CDR1 SGHTA, CDR2 FQGNSA. V lost 6 bases and J lost 2; bases outside the gene matches: 5. CDR3 length: 15 residues. The CDR3 sequence: CASSLSGGPTDTQYF. DNA of the CDR3: TGTGCCAGCAGTCTTAGCGGGGGGCCCACAGATACGCAGTATTTT.

The chain carries TRBV7-9 and TRBJ2-2; no definite D call. V was clipped by 1 base and J by 4 bases, with 4 bases between them. The CDR3 totals 13 residues. Germline V gives CDR1 SEHNR, CDR2 FQNEAQ (reference sequence). The CDR3: CASSLDFTGELFF. CDR3 DNA: TGTGCCAGCAGCTTAGACTTCACCGGGGAGCTGTTTTTT.

The chain links TRBV7-2 to TRBJ2-7; possibly TRBD2 for D (6 bases). This CDR3 comprises 16 residues. The germline gives CDR1 SGHTA, CDR2 FQGNSA. V lost 3 bases to trimming and J lost 4 bases, with 19 bases between them. The CDR3 region is CASSFVSGLATYEQYF. The DNA of the CDR3 is TGTGCCAGCAGCTTTGTTAGTGGCCTAGCGACGTACGAGCAGTACTTC.

The V call is TRBV5-1, the J call TRBJ2-3, with 12 nucleotides matching TRBD1. J was trimmed by 1 base and V by 0 bases; bases with no gene match: 12. The length of the CDR3 is 20 residues. CDR1 and CDR2 from the germline V gene are SGHRS and YFSETQ. The CDR3 loop is CASSLEGTGGAMGGTDTQYF. CDR3 nucleotides: TGCGCCAGCAGCTTGGAAGGGACAGGGGGCGCGATGGGTGGCACAGATACGCAGTATTTT.

This chain connects TRBV29-1 to TRBJ2-7; 9 nucleotides match TRBD1. The CDR3 contains 15 residues. The germline CDR1 and CDR2 sequences are SQVTM and ANQGSEA. With 3 bases clipped from V and 3 bases from J, the junction kept 9 bases outside the gene matches. CDR3 nucleotide sequence: TGCAGCGTTGACAGGGGACAGGGTGGAAACTACGAGCAGTACTTC. It yields the protein CSVDRGQGGNYEQYF.

This clone was observed a few times. The chain couples TRBV14 to TRBJ2-5; D possibly corresponds to TRBD1 (6 bases). There are 17 residues in the CDR3. V was trimmed by 2 bases and J by 1 base, leaving 17 bases between them. The V gene's germline CDR1 is SGHDN and CDR2 FVKESK. For the CDR3, the DNA is TGTGCCAGCAGCCAAAAGGCACCCAACAGGGTCCAAGAGACCCAGTACTTC. Encoded protein: CASSQKAPNRVQETQYF.

CDR3 coding DNA: TGTGCCAGCAGCGTAGATGGGAGGCCGAACACCGGGGAGCTGTTTTTT. Translating it yields CASSVDGRPNTGELFF. The chain uses TRBV9 and TRBJ2-2, with D possibly TRBD2 on 6 matching bases. The CDR3 extends over 16 amino acids. V gave up 0 bases and J gave up 0 bases, with 9 bases separating them. Germline CDR1 and CDR2: SGDLS and YYNGEE.

V usage is TRBV3-1 (or the pseudogene TRBV3-2) and J usage is TRBJ2-3; D gene unclear. This CDR3 is 16 amino acids long. Germline assignment: CDR1 LGHDT and CDR2 YNNKEL (reference sequence). Trimming took 3 bases from V and 6 from J, leaving 19 bases between them. CDR3 bases: TGTGCCAGCAGCCAGGGTAGCATTTCTACGTTGGATACGCAGTATTTT. This translates into CASSQGSISTLDTQYF.

The genes are TRBV19 and TRBJ1-2; 8 bases align to TRBD1. V was clipped by 4 bases and J by 4 bases; unmatched bases: 5. This CDR3 contains 14 residues. Germline-derived CDR1 and CDR2 are LNHDA and SQIVND (reference sequence). For the CDR3, the DNA is TGTGCCAGTAGTACCTTGGACAGGGTCTATGGCTACACCTTC. It is translated as CASSTLDRVYGYTF.

This clone was picked up one time. CDR3 protein: CASSNRSNYGYTF. CDR3 sequence (DNA): TGCGCCAGCAGTAACAGGTCTAACTATGGCTACACCTTC. The gene calls are TRBV5-1 and TRBJ1-2; maybe TRBD1 (5 bases). The CDR3 extends over 13 amino acids. Between the trimmed V and J ends, which lost 5 bases and 0 bases, there was a span of 8 bases. Looked up from germline, CDR1 is SGHRS and CDR2 is YFSETQ.

The chain links TRBV18 to TRBJ2-3, with TRBD2 identical over 15 bases. Looked up from germline, CDR1 is KGHSH and CDR2 is LQKENI. V gave up 3 bases and J gave up 3 bases; unmatched junction bases: 10. The CDR3 contains 19 residues. CDR3 in DNA: TGTGCCAGCTCACCGATGGGACTAGCGGGAGGCCCGGGGACAGATACGCAGTATTTT. It yields the protein CASSPMGLAGGPGTDTQYF.

This rearrangement joins TRBV5-1 to TRBJ1-1, with 9 bases identical to TRBD1. The germline V gene has CDR1 SGHRS and CDR2 YFSETQ. The CDR3 is made up of 16 amino acids. V lost 3 bases, J lost 1 base, and 7 bases stayed unmatched. CDR3 sequence: CASSSHGGQGNTEAFF. CDR3 coding DNA: TGCGCCAGCAGCTCTCACGGGGGACAGGGGAACACTGAAGCTTTCTTT.

V usage is TRBV4-1 and J usage is TRBJ1-1; 9 bases align to TRBD1. The CDR3 runs to 16 residues. Germline V gene sequence: CDR1 MGHRA, CDR2 YSYEKL. V trimming: 1 base; J trimming: 4 bases; junction bases outside the gene matches: 7. CDR3 protein: CASSQGGDRVITEAFF. The CDR3 DNA reads TGCGCCAGCAGCCAAGGAGGGGACAGGGTAATCACTGAAGCTTTCTTT.

V is TRBV21-1 and J is TRBJ2-7; TRBD1 is the table's D call and was not checked against the DNA. TRBV21-1 is termed a pseudogene. CDR3 length equals 13 residues. CDR3 sequence (DNA): TGTGCCAGCATCCAAGGGGGCGACTACGAGCAGTACGTC. This gives the protein CASIQGGDYEQYV.

V and J are TRBV27 and TRBJ1-4; perhaps TRBD1 as D (6 bases). The germline CDR1 and CDR2 sequences are MNHEY and SMNVEV (reference sequence). V lost 6 bases and J lost 2, with 13 bases in between. The CDR3 runs to 15 residues. The CDR3 region has the DNA TGTGCCAGCAGGGGACGGGGGGCCACTAATGAAAAACTGTTTTTT. Protein sequence: CASRGRGATNEKLFF. The full variable domain, completed using reference TRBV27 and TRBJ1-4, is EAQVTQNPRYLITVTGKKLTVTCSQNMNHEYMSWYRQDPGLGLRQIYYSMNVEVTDKGDVPEGYKVSRKEKRNFPLILESPSPNQTSLYFCASRGRGATNEKLFFGSGTQLSVL.

The chain recombines TRBV5-1 with TRBJ2-5; 8 bases agree with TRBD2. Trimming took 4 bases from V and 3 from J; bases not matched to a gene: 8. Germline V gene sequence: CDR1 SGHRS, CDR2 YFSETQ. CDR3 size: 15 residues. The CDR3 coding sequence is TGCGCCAGCAGCCGAGTCCGGCGGGAGGAAGAGACCCAGTACTTC. It encodes CASSRVRREEETQYF.

V usage is TRBV3-1 (or the pseudogene TRBV3-2) and J usage is TRBJ2-1; 9 bases agree with TRBD2. The CDR3 length is 15 residues. Germline V gene data show CDR1 as LGHDT and CDR2 as YNNKEL (reference sequence). V trimming: 4 bases; J trimming: 8 bases; junction bases outside the gene matches: 9. The CDR3: CASSLAGAAVDEQFF. DNA of the CDR3: TGTGCCAGCAGCCTAGCGGGAGCCGCTGTGGATGAGCAGTTCTTC.

This clone was seen only once. This chain uses TRBV7-2 with TRBJ2-7, with TRBD2 matching over 9 bases. Germline assignment: CDR1 SGHTA and CDR2 FQGNSA. CDR3 length equals 17 residues. Germline trimming cut 1 base from V and 2 bases from J; bases unmatched to any gene: 9. The CDR3 region has the DNA TGTGCCAGCAGCTTAGTAGCCAGCGGGAGGACCCCCTACGAGCAGTACTTC. Translated: CASSLVASGRTPYEQYF.

The table lists this clone with a count of one. The CDR3 loop reads CASSPQTGGNTEAFF. In DNA, the CDR3 is TGTGCCAGCAGCCCCCAAACAGGGGGGAACACTGAAGCTTTCTTT. The rearrangement joins TRBV7-9 to TRBJ1-1; 8 bases are shared with TRBD1. CDR3 length: 15 amino acids. V lost 5 bases, J lost 1 base, and 6 bases stayed unmatched. The V gene's germline CDR1 is SEHNR and CDR2 FQNEAQ (reference sequence).

The J gene is TRBJ1-1, the V gene TRBV6-5, with D unclear. The V end lost 7 bases, the J end lost 1 base, and 10 bases lay between the germline ends. The CDR3 extends over 13 amino acids. Germline V gene data show CDR1 as MNHEY and CDR2 as SVGAGI. This CDR3 reads CASTKNGNTEAFF. Here the CDR3 DNA reads TGTGCCAGCACTAAAAACGGGAACACTGAAGCTTTCTTT.

The genes are TRBV6-6 and TRBJ1-1; tentative D call: TRBD1 (6 bases). Looked up from germline, CDR1 is MNHNY and CDR2 is SVGAGI (reference sequence). The CDR3 spans 12 residues. The V end was cut by 7 bases, the J end by 3 bases, with 9 bases between. In DNA, the CDR3 is TGTGCCAGCACTCAGGGGTACACTGAAGCTTTCTTT. It yields the protein CASTQGYTEAFF.

The chain has TRBV6-6 and TRBJ1-2, with D uncertain. The CDR3 consists of 14 residues. V was cut by 4 bases and J by 1 base, with 10 bases left in between. Germline lookup yields CDR1 MNHNY and CDR2 SVGAGI (reference sequence). The CDR3 here is CASSSRESNYGYTF. DNA of the CDR3: TGTGCCAGCAGTTCGAGGGAAAGTAACTATGGCTACACCTTC.

CDR3 in amino acids: CASLARAGGTGNQPQHF. CDR3 in DNA: TGTGCCTCCCTTGCCCGGGCGGGAGGGACTGGCAATCAGCCCCAGCATTTT. V and J are TRBV2 and TRBJ1-5, with D possibly TRBD1 on 5 matching bases. The CDR3 contains 17 residues. Per the germline V gene, CDR1 is SNHLY and CDR2 is FYNNEI. V dropped 11 bases and J dropped 2 bases, with 25 bases sitting between them.

J is TRBJ1-2 and V is TRBV10-2; 8 nucleotides align to TRBD1. V trimming: 6 bases; J trimming: 1 base; junction bases outside the gene matches: 1. This CDR3 is 13 amino acids long. Germline V lookup: CDR1 WSHSY, CDR2 SAAADI. The CDR3 sequence is CASRDRVNYGYTF. In DNA, the CDR3 is TGCGCCAGCAGGGACAGGGTTAACTATGGCTACACCTTC.

This chain connects TRBV3-1 (or the pseudogene TRBV3-2) to TRBJ1-5, with 7 bases identical to TRBD1. Trimming at V came to 4 bases and at J to 0 bases, leaving 3 bases not matched to a gene. This CDR3 contains 15 residues. Germline V gene sequence: CDR1 LGHDT, CDR2 YNNKEL (reference sequence). This chain's CDR3 is CASSLQGSSNQPQHF. The CDR3 DNA follows: TGTGCCAGCAGCCTACAGGGGTCTAGCAATCAGCCCCAGCATTTT.

The V and J genes are TRBV18 and TRBJ1-4; D is perhaps TRBD1 (6 bases). The germline gives CDR1 KGHSH, CDR2 LQKENI. The CDR3 length is 15 residues. The V end lost 3 bases, the J end lost 7 bases, and 15 bases lay between the germline ends. CDR3 DNA: TGTGCCAGCTCACCGGGCGGGGGCGCTTTTGAAAAACTGTTTTTT. This sequence encodes CASSPGGGAFEKLFF.